This paragraph reports one T cell receptor beta chain. Those enrolled, adults aged roughly 18 to 100 years, came from around 24 US areas. Two negative PCRs, clearance, or symptom resolution had been documented for recovered Cohort 3 donors. The ends lost 5 bases at V and 7 bases at J; junction bases unmatched: 6. Germline CDR1 is MDHEN and CDR2 is SYDVKM. This CDR3 contains 15 residues. The entry originates in a study of blood T cell repertoires in COVID-19. Background on the study: From the United States, Italy and Spain came samples of acute and convalescent COVID-19.

Original handling: By means of reference gene primer amplification, nucleated cell counts were estimated. Clones were read by immunoSEQ multiplex PCR, and TCRdb kept only the in-frame ones, dropping some. That table furnishes V, J and clone size, whereas the DNA furnished D and trimming. The table shows roughly 280,000 clones, with approximately 90% occurring only once. The rearrangement joins TRBV28 to TRBJ1-4; 11 nucleotides line up with TRBD1. The sequenced material came from PBMCs or T cells enriched from blood (not recorded which). The clonotype comes from a woman in her 50s who had recovered from COVID-19. The CDR3 DNA is TGTGCCAGCAGTAAGCCCGGGACAGGGGGTGAAAAACTGTTTTTT. This encodes CASSKPGTGGEKLFF.